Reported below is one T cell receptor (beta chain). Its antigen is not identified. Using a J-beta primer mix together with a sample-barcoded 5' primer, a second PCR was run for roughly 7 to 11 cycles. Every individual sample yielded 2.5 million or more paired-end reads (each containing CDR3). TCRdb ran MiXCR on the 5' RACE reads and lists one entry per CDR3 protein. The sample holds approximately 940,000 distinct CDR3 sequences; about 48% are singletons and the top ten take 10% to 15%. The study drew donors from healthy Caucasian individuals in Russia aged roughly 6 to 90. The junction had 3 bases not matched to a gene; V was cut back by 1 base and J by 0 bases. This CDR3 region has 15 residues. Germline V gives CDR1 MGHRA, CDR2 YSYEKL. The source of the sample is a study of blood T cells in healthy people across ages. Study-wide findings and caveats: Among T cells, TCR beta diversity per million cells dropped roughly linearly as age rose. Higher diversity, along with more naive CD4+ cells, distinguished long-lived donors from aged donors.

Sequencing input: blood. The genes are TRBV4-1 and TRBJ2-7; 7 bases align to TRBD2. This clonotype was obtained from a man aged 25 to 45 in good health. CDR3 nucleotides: TGCGCCAGCAGCCAAGGAGCGGGGATCTCCTACGAGCAGTACTTC. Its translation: CASSQGAGISYEQYF.